Listed below are T cell receptor beta chains from one sample, sequenced in a study of regulatory T cells in long-lasting Graves disease. TCRdb reanalysed the multiplex PCR reads using MiXCR and keeps one entry per CDR3 protein. Here the sample spans under 800,000 distinct CDR3 sequences, around 15% being singletons. This sample was shared with a second study, whose subject was T cells in Graves' hyperthyroidism and ophthalmopathy.

This specimen consisted of peripheral blood mononuclear cells (PBMCs), obtained at new diagnosis, from a patient treated with antithyroid drugs. These receptor sequences come from a woman aged 25 to 45 with Graves disease. Each CDR3 is given without its conserved first and last residue.

j_gene | v_gene | CDR3aa
TRBJ1-4 | TRBV12-3/TRBV12-4 | ASSFHGAGEKLF
TRBJ2-5 | TRBV20-1 | SAWGGGGETQY
TRBJ1-2 | TRBV27 | ASSTLGQMWGYT
TRBJ1-6 | TRBV7-9 | ASSLYPGTENSPLH
TRBJ2-3 | TRBV3-1 | ASSQSLPDTQY
TRBJ2-1 | TRBV24-1 | ATSDQAPSYNEQF
TRBJ1-1 | TRBV7-9 | ASSVTSGPAEAF
TRBJ2-1 | TRBV18 | ASSPQPGQGGNEQF
TRBJ2-5 | TRBV7-9 | ASSLGFGETQY
TRBJ2-2 | TRBV24-1 | ATSMVGGPTGELF
TRBJ2-7 | TRBV20-1 | SARVLAGAYEQY
TRBJ2-3 | TRBV30 | AWSVREDTQY
TRBJ2-1 | TRBV28 | ASSPLYSGTGGAYNEQF
TRBJ2-7 | TRBV3-1 | ASSRGLAGVGEQY
TRBJ1-1 | TRBV6-1 | ASSAPTAEEAF
TRBJ2-5 | TRBV30 | AWRGQGARTQY
TRBJ2-7 | TRBV27 | ASSKGQGAKYHEQY
TRBJ1-2 | TRBV6-1 | ASYLVGSYGYT
TRBJ2-7 | TRBV11-2 | ASSSWDGNSYEQY
TRBJ1-2 | TRBV20-1 | SATHRSNYGHT
TRBJ2-1 | TRBV6-2/TRBV6-3 | ASRDLGASVNNEQF
TRBJ2-1 | TRBV7-2 | ASSWGGSPPYNEQF
TRBJ2-3 | TRBV11-2 | ASSPTGVRTDTQY
TRBJ1-1 | TRBV2 | ASIRDTGLNTEAF
TRBJ1-1 | TRBV28 | ASRLAQGPEAF
TRBJ2-1 | TRBV7-9 | ASSLALGGKDNEQF
TRBJ1-1 | TRBV5-6 | ASKIREGASEAF
TRBJ1-5 | TRBV12-3/TRBV12-4 | ASSLATVGRGQPQH
TRBJ2-3 | TRBV30 | ASQGTSSTDTQY
TRBJ2-6 | TRBV11-2 | ASSLGRSGASGANVLT
TRBJ2-2 | TRBV7-8 | ASSLNGRSNTGELF
TRBJ2-1 | TRBV28 | ASSFRVGTYNEQF
TRBJ2-1 | TRBV24-1 | ATSDLSFGSETYNEQF
TRBJ2-5 | TRBV6-2/TRBV6-3 | ASSIGTGEETQY
TRBJ1-1 | TRBV30 | AWNHRGLSTEAF
TRBJ2-1 | TRBV12-3/TRBV12-4 | ASSEAAGDSYNEQF
TRBJ1-2 | TRBV12-3/TRBV12-4 | ASSRHGYT
TRBJ1-2 | TRBV14 | ASSHYTKRLTNYGYT
TRBJ2-2 | TRBV5-1 | ASSLRGDSSTGELF
TRBJ2-5 | TRBV7-9 | ASSLYGWRGTETQY
TRBJ2-7 | TRBV5-6 | ASSLGLAGGTSYEQY
TRBJ2-3 | TRBV10-1 | ASGRFGAGATDTQY
TRBJ2-2 | TRBV2 | ASSEPGLARNTGELF